Listed below are T cell receptor beta chains from one sample, sequenced in a study of PD-1 blockade in classical Hodgkin lymphoma. The repertoire was sequenced with immunoSEQ multiplex PCR; TCRdb's copy has only in-frame clones and lacks some. The top ten hold under 15% of the sample, which has around 65,000 clones, more than 70% seen once. Sequencing was performed on peripheral blood mononuclear cells (PBMCs), taken at baseline. All receptors derive from a human donor with classical Hodgkin lymphoma. Each CDR3 is given with its conserved first and last residue. Size is stated for part of the rows, as once, few or many counts, or as a class when the clone is expanded.

v_call: TRBV6-6
j_call: TRBJ1-3
clone_size: -
cdr3_length: 15
cdr3_aa: CASRKTALTGNTIYF

v_call: TRBV7-8
j_call: TRBJ2-7
clone_size: -
cdr3_length: 15
cdr3_aa: CASSLVRDTSYEQYF

v_call: TRBV27
j_call: TRBJ2-7
clone_size: -
cdr3_length: 14
cdr3_aa: CASSLHFSSYEQYF

v_call: TRBV2
j_call: TRBJ1-2
clone_size: -
cdr3_length: 12
cdr3_aa: CASSESGFGYTF

v_call: TRBV19
j_call: TRBJ2-1
clone_size: -
cdr3_length: 14
cdr3_aa: CASSGGDTYNEQFF

v_call: TRBV5-4
j_call: TRBJ1-2
clone_size: -
cdr3_length: 16
cdr3_aa: CASSPDPGTPNYGYTF

v_call: TRBV9
j_call: TRBJ2-5
clone_size: -
cdr3_length: 15
cdr3_aa: CASRSEGGDRETQYF

v_call: TRBV7-2
j_call: TRBJ2-7
clone_size: -
cdr3_length: 13
cdr3_aa: CASSPRTGPEQYF

v_call: TRBV14
j_call: TRBJ2-2
clone_size: -
cdr3_length: 14
cdr3_aa: CASSLTGRAGELFF

v_call: TRBV6-1
j_call: TRBJ1-3
clone_size: once
cdr3_length: 16
cdr3_aa: CASSEDGDRFRNTIYF

v_call: TRBV6-5
j_call: TRBJ1-6
clone_size: -
cdr3_length: 15
cdr3_aa: CASSYLTGDNSPLHF

v_call: TRBV27
j_call: TRBJ1-6
clone_size: -
cdr3_length: 15
cdr3_aa: CASSPSTPIYSPLHF

v_call: TRBV7-9
j_call: TRBJ2-7
clone_size: few
cdr3_length: 12
cdr3_aa: CASSLGRREQYF

v_call: TRBV5-6
j_call: TRBJ1-6
clone_size: -
cdr3_length: 17
cdr3_aa: CASSRDRTSSYNSPLHF

v_call: TRBV5-5
j_call: TRBJ2-2
clone_size: -
cdr3_length: 16
cdr3_aa: CASSPPGTTNTGELFF

v_call: TRBV4-3
j_call: TRBJ2-7
clone_size: -
cdr3_length: 17
cdr3_aa: CASSQGGWGDSSYEQYF